Listed below are T cell receptor beta chains from one sample, sequenced in a study of blood T cell repertoires in COVID-19. Using immunoSEQ multiplex PCR, the repertoire was profiled, and TCRdb retains in-frame clones only, with some absent. The table shows fewer than 300,000 clones, with 91% occurring only once. Material: peripheral blood. These receptors came from a woman under 40 with COVID-19, enrolled during active disease. Both conserved end residues are part of each CDR3. D genes are given only for firm matches. Size is omitted from some rows. Given values are once, few, many or a class for expanded clones.

clone size	J gene	D gene	V gene	CDR3 protein	CDR3 DNA
NA	TRBJ2-1	NA	TRBV29-1	CSVGGRAYNKQFF	TGCAGCGTAGGAGGACGAGCCTACAATAAGCAGTTCTTC
NA	TRBJ2-1	TRBD2	TRBV2	CASSGRLAGDYNEQFF	TGTGCCAGCAGTGGGCGACTAGCGGGAGACTACAATGAGCAGTTCTTC
NA	TRBJ1-2	NA	TRBV30	CAWSSIDRNYGYTF	TGTGCCTGGTCGAGTATAGACAGGAACTATGGCTACACCTTC
NA	TRBJ2-7	TRBD2	TRBV28	CASSLTSGRPYEQYF	TGTGCCAGCAGTTTGACTAGCGGGAGACCCTACGAGCAGTACTTC
NA	TRBJ2-7	TRBD2	TRBV10-2	CASRSLTSGRYEQYF	TGCGCCAGCAGGAGCCTGACTAGCGGAAGATACGAGCAGTACTTC
NA	TRBJ2-2	TRBD1	TRBV30	CAWDRGTANTGELFF	TGTGCCTGGGACAGGGGGACCGCGAACACCGGGGAGCTGTTTTTT
few	TRBJ2-1	TRBD2	TRBV27	CASSGLAEENEQFF	TGTGCCAGCAGTGGACTAGCGGAGGAAAATGAGCAGTTCTTC
NA	TRBJ2-2	TRBD1	TRBV18	CASSPLGQGTGELFF	TGTGCCAGCTCACCACTGGGACAGGGAACCGGGGAGCTGTTTTTT
NA	TRBJ1-5	NA	TRBV6-1	CASSDYSQPQHF	TGTGCCAGCAGTGATTATAGTCAGCCCCAGCATTTT
NA	TRBJ1-2	NA	TRBV5-8	CASSLGLHLGYGYTF	TGTGCCAGCAGCTTAGGACTCCACCTGGGCTATGGCTACACCTTC
NA	TRBJ1-2	TRBD1	TRBV27	CASSARDRGAYGYTF	TGTGCCAGCAGTGCCCGGGACAGGGGGGCCTATGGCTACACCTTC
NA	TRBJ1-2	TRBD1	TRBV28	CASSYGTGVYYGYTF	TGTGCCAGCAGTTACGGGACAGGGGTCTACTATGGCTACACCTTC
NA	TRBJ1-2	TRBD1	TRBV30	CAWSVALLDRLGYTF	TGTGCCTGGAGTGTCGCTCTTCTGGACAGGCTTGGCTACACCTTC
NA	TRBJ2-3	TRBD2	TRBV5-6	CASSLGGSGADTQYF	TGTGCCAGCAGCTTGGGCGGGAGTGGTGCAGATACGCAGTATTTT
NA	TRBJ1-2	TRBD1	TRBV15	CATSRERTGDNGYTF	TGTGCCACCAGCAGAGAGCGGACAGGGGACAATGGCTACACCTTC
NA	TRBJ1-4	TRBD1	TRBV27	CASSRGGELEKLFF	TGTGCCAGCAGCAGAGGGGGCGAGCTTGAAAAACTGTTTTTT
NA	TRBJ1-3	NA	TRBV19	CASSINGIPDTIYF	TGTGCCAGTAGTATTAACGGGATCCCGGACACCATATATTTT
NA	TRBJ2-5	TRBD1	TRBV28	CASSLQGPSLQYF	TGTGCCAGCAGCCTACAGGGGCCCTCCCTCCAGTACTTC
NA	TRBJ1-5	NA	TRBV27	CASRRQRYSNQPQHF	TGTGCCAGCCGTAGACAGAGGTATAGCAATCAGCCCCAGCATTTT
NA	TRBJ2-7	TRBD2	TRBV5-1	CASSLDTGGYYEQYF	TGCGCCAGCAGCTTGGATACGGGAGGGTACTACGAGCAGTACTTC
NA	TRBJ2-7	NA	TRBV3-1/TRBV3-2	CASSQGPTTSYEQYF	TGTGCCAGCAGCCAAGGTCCGACTACCTCCTACGAGCAGTACTTC
once	TRBJ2-5	NA	TRBV29-1	CSVKNRVQETQYF	TGCAGCGTTAAAAACAGGGTCCAAGAGACCCAGTACTTC